The 18 T cell receptor beta chains listed next were all sequenced from one sample in a study of regulatory T cells in long-lasting Graves disease. Time point indicated: persistent/refractory GD, antithyroid drugs over 5 years with positive TRAb. The TCR library was made from RNA extracted from PBMCs. To make TCR beta libraries, researchers used iRepertoire HTBI primers and Arm-PCR of CDR3 regions. TCRdb re-derived calls from the multiplex PCR reads in MiXCR, one entry per CDR3 protein. The sample includes about 660,000 distinct CDR3 sequences, 25% to 30% of them seen just once. This material consisted of peripheral blood mononuclear cells (PBMCs), taken when the disease was refractory, from a patient treated with antithyroid drugs. All receptors come from a female donor with Graves disease.

This clonotype was seen only a few times. V gene TRBV28 combines with J gene TRBJ1-5; a weak D match, TRBD1 (5 bases). CDR1 and CDR2 (germline): MDHEN, SYDVKM. The CDR3 totals 16 residues. V dropped 1 base and J dropped 5 bases, with 15 bases sitting between them. Here the CDR3 reads CASSLLGEGGYQPQHF. The CDR3 nucleotides are TGTGCCAGCAGTTTATTAGGGGAGGGCGGGTATCAGCCCCAGCATTTT.

This clonotype has just a few counts. The V and J genes are TRBV6-1 and TRBJ1-2, with D possibly TRBD1 on 5 matching bases. This CDR3 is built from 16 residues. In germline, CDR1 is MNHNS, CDR2 SASEGT. Trimming removed 6 bases at V and 3 bases at J, with 20 bases between. As DNA, the CDR3 is TGTGCCAGCAGCCGGCCCAATCATCGGGGACACTATGGCTACACCTTC. This codes for CASSRPNHRGHYGYTF.

This clonotype was recorded many times. The chain employs TRBV28 and TRBJ2-5, with 9 bases matching TRBD1. Germline assignment: CDR1 MDHEN and CDR2 SYDVKM. This CDR3 region has 16 residues. Trimming at V came to 5 bases and at J to 4 bases, leaving 11 bases not matched to a gene. The CDR3 here is CASSPTQGAPRETQYF. The CDR3 bases are TGTGCCAGCAGTCCAACACAGGGGGCGCCTCGAGAGACCCAGTACTTC.

V usage is TRBV20-1 and J usage is TRBJ2-2, with D possibly matching TRBD2 (6 bases). This CDR3 contains 15 residues. Deletions cut 7 bases from V and 0 bases from J, with 15 bases between. Germline-derived CDR1 and CDR2 are DFQATT and SNEGSKA (reference sequence). The CDR3, as DNA: TGCAGTGTTCAAAATAGCGGAACGAACACCGGGGAGCTGTTTTTT. Protein sequence: CSVQNSGTNTGELFF.

The V gene is TRBV2, the J gene TRBJ2-6; the D is unclear. CDR3 length: 14 residues. Deletions cut 8 bases from V and 0 bases from J, with 8 bases between. Germline V gene data show CDR1 as SNHLY and CDR2 as FYNNEI. CDR3 DNA: TGTGCCAGCGTTCGAGACTCTGGGGCCAACGTCCTGACTTTC. This codes for CASVRDSGANVLTF.

This clonotype was recorded a few times. The chain has TRBV11-2 and TRBJ1-2, with D perhaps matching TRBD1 (5 bases). The CDR3 contains 14 residues. V lost 6 bases to trimming and J lost 4 bases, with 15 bases between them. Germline assignment: CDR1 SGHAT and CDR2 FQNNGV. CDR3 nucleotides: TGTGCCAGCAGAGAATCGGGCAGGGCCTATGGCTACACCTTC. This gives the protein CASRESGRAYGYTF.

The J gene is TRBJ1-2, the V gene TRBV15; 7 bases fit TRBD1. The length of the CDR3 is 15 residues. Germline loops: CDR1 LNHNV, CDR2 YYDKDF (reference sequence). The V gene end was trimmed by 5 bases and the J gene end by 3 bases; junction bases not matched to a gene: 9. Here the CDR3 reads CATSPNRGLDYGYTF. For the CDR3, the DNA is TGTGCCACCAGCCCTAACAGGGGTCTTGACTATGGCTACACCTTC.

This clonotype showed up just a few times. The chain carries TRBV29-1 and TRBJ1-4, with D possibly matching TRBD1 (6 bases). The CDR3 contains 13 residues. V was clipped by 5 bases and J by 15 bases, with 22 bases between them. The germline V gene encodes CDR1 SQVTM and CDR2 ANQGSEA. The CDR3 spells CSVRSQGGGVLFF. CDR3 nucleotide sequence: TGCAGCGTTCGATCCCAAGGGGGAGGGGTATTGTTTTTT.

The chain uses TRBV30 and TRBJ1-2; 7 nucleotides match TRBD1. The junction had 11 bases not matched to a gene; V was cut back by 5 bases and J by 5 bases. The CDR3 consists of 14 residues. The germline gives CDR1 GTSNPN, CDR2 SVGIG (reference sequence). CDR3 DNA: TGTGCCTGGGATCACAGGGGCCGAATTTATGGCTACACCTTC. Residues: CAWDHRGRIYGYTF.

This clonotype was recorded a few times. J is TRBJ2-2 and V is TRBV20-1; TRBD2 agrees at 11 bases. Germline V gene lookup returns CDR1 DFQATT and CDR2 SNEGSKA (reference sequence). This CDR3 region has 17 residues. V dropped 3 bases and J dropped 0; count of bases not matched to a gene: 6. CDR3 coding DNA: TGCAGTGCTAGTAAACTAGCGGGAGTTCCGAACACCGGGGAGCTGTTTTTT. Encoded protein: CSASKLAGVPNTGELFF.

Many counts were recorded for this clonotype. The chain joins TRBV2 to TRBJ2-7; 10 positions match TRBD2. The V segment lost 11 bases and the J segment 3 bases; nucleotides outside the gene matches: 7. Germline CDR1 is SNHLY and CDR2 is FYNNEI. This CDR3 region has 13 residues. The CDR3 sequence: CASSLAGDYEQYF. CDR3 DNA sequence: TGTGCCTCGAGCCTAGCGGGAGACTACGAGCAGTACTTC.

This chain connects TRBV10-2 to TRBJ2-7; D not certain. The germline V gene encodes CDR1 WSHSY and CDR2 SAAADI. The CDR3 contains 13 residues. V was shortened by 4 bases and J by 6 bases, with 13 bases between the two germline ends. CDR3 amino acids: CASSGRASSEQYF. The CDR3 nucleotides read TGCGCCAGCAGTGGAAGGGCTAGTTCCGAGCAGTACTTC.

This clonotype was recorded once. The chain uses TRBV19 and TRBJ1-2, with D unresolved. The germline V and J ends were trimmed by 6 bases and 4 bases, with 12 bases remaining between them. Germline CDR1 reads LNHDA; CDR2 reads SQIVND (reference sequence). The CDR3 covers 13 residues. CDR3: CASSFGESYGYTF. The DNA for the CDR3 is TGTGCCAGTAGCTTTGGGGAGAGCTATGGCTACACCTTC. Together with reference TRBV19 and TRBJ1-2, the CDR3 gives the full variable domain: DGGITQSPKYLFRKEGQNVTLSCEQNLNHDAMYWYRQDPGQGLRLIYYSQIVNDFQKGDIAEGYSVSREKKESFPLTVTSAQKNPTAFYLCASSFGESYGYTFGSGTRLTVV.

This clonotype occurred a few times. The V gene is TRBV2, the J gene TRBJ1-4, with 7 bases fitting TRBD1. With 6 bases clipped from V and 7 bases from J, the junction kept 8 bases outside the gene matches. Germline assignment: CDR1 SNHLY and CDR2 FYNNEI. CDR3 length: 14 residues. This CDR3 is CASSETGAAEKLFF. The CDR3 DNA reads TGTGCCAGCAGCGAAACAGGGGCTGCTGAAAAACTGTTTTTT.

This clonotype was observed a single time. This chain connects TRBV5-1 to TRBJ1-1; TRBD1 matches at 9 bases. Per germline, CDR1 SGHRS and CDR2 YFSETQ. This CDR3 is 14 amino acids long. After removal of 4 bases from V and 10 bases from J, the junction contained 11 bases not matched to a gene. CDR3 DNA: TGCGCCAGCAGCCCCCGGGACAGGGAGGGGGGAGCTTTCTTT. The encoded protein is CASSPRDREGGAFF.

V usage is TRBV30 and J usage is TRBJ1-1, with D perhaps matching TRBD1 (5 bases). This CDR3 contains 13 residues. Germline assignment: CDR1 GTSNPN and CDR2 SVGIG (reference sequence). The germline V and J ends were trimmed by 0 bases and 10 bases, with 15 bases remaining between them. The chain's CDR3 is CAWSVPDINGAFF. In DNA, the CDR3 is TGTGCCTGGAGTGTACCGGACATCAATGGAGCTTTCTTT.

This clonotype was found many times. The V and J genes are TRBV12-3 or TRBV12-4 and TRBJ1-1, with D perhaps TRBD1 (6 bases). Between the trimmed V and J ends, which lost 1 base and 4 bases, there was a span of 10 bases. The CDR3 spans 14 residues. CDR3 nucleotide sequence: TGTGCCAGCAGTTTAGGTGGGGGCTTCACTGAAGCTTTCTTT. Amino acids: CASSLGGGFTEAFF.

This chain connects TRBV15 to TRBJ1-3; D is uncertain. The CDR3 loop spans 15 amino acids. CDR1 LNHNV and CDR2 YYDKDF come from the germline V gene (reference sequence). Trimming removed 0 bases at V and 2 bases at J, with 8 bases between. This CDR3 reads CATSRDPRTGNTIYF. CDR3 sequence (DNA): TGTGCCACCAGCAGAGATCCCCGAACTGGAAACACCATATATTTT.